The 21 T cell receptor beta chains below come from one sample, sequenced in a study of blood T cell repertoires in COVID-19 (dated by TCRdb to 2020 to 2022). The method behind the library was the immunoSEQ multiplex PCR assay. Imported from immuneACCESS, the table was reduced by TCRdb to in-frame sequences with V and J called. These copies leave out some clones; in studies compared against another copy, an unresolved V gene accounts for under half, and the cause of the remainder is not known. Present in this sample are 200,000 or so clones, under 85% of which were seen just once. The ten top clones hold approximately 6.2% of the sample. The sequenced sample consisted of peripheral blood. The receptors were gathered from a woman aged 40 to 50 with acute or convalescent COVID-19.

The rearrangement uses TRBV2 and TRBJ2-3, with TRBD1 as a possible D gene (7 bases). The length of the CDR3 is 16 residues. Trimming removed 7 bases at V and 4 bases at J, with 21 bases between. Germline V gene lookup returns CDR1 SNHLY and CDR2 FYNNEI. CDR3 nucleotide sequence: TGTGCCAGCAACGGGGGTCCCACAGGGGCGGCAGATACGCAGTATTTT. Residues: CASNGGPTGAADTQYF.

This clone has ten or more counts. The chain has TRBV3-1 (or the pseudogene TRBV3-2) and TRBJ2-7; 7 nucleotides agree with TRBD1. Germline CDR1 is LGHDT and CDR2 is YNNKEL (reference sequence). J lost 7 bases, V lost 3 bases, and 12 bases had no gene match. This CDR3 has 15 amino acids. The CDR3 coding sequence is TGTGCCAGCAGCCACACCCGGACAGGCGTTTGGGAGCAGTACTTC. The encoded protein is CASSHTRTGVWEQYF.

The table lists this clone with a count of one. J is TRBJ1-4 and V is TRBV5-1; 9 positions match TRBD1. The CDR3 loop spans 14 amino acids. With 4 bases clipped from V and 7 bases from J, the junction kept 5 bases outside the gene matches. Germline assignment: CDR1 SGHRS and CDR2 YFSETQ. DNA for the CDR3: TGCGCCAGCAGCCCCGGGACAGGGAGTGAAAAACTGTTTTTT. It yields the protein CASSPGTGSEKLFF.

This clone showed up just once. The J gene is TRBJ1-2, the V gene TRBV20-1, with TRBD1 matching 7 bases. With V trimmed by 5 bases and J by 4 bases, 7 bases remained unmatched. Germline values: CDR1 DFQATT, CDR2 SNEGSKA (reference sequence). CDR3 size: 13 residues. CDR3 coding DNA: TGCAGTGCTGGTGGGACAGATCTCTATGGCTACACCTTC. Translation: CSAGGTDLYGYTF.

The chain uses TRBV11-2 and TRBJ2-7; weak D call: TRBD2 (5 bases). The CDR3 has 13 amino acids. Per the germline V gene, CDR1 is SGHAT and CDR2 is FQNNGV. The V gene lost 4 bases and the J gene lost 2 bases, with 9 bases spanning the gap. For the CDR3, the DNA is TGTGCCAGCAGCTCCGGGGTTGCCTACGAGCAGTACTTC. It is translated as CASSSGVAYEQYF.

The table lists this clone with a count of one. The J gene is TRBJ2-2, the V gene TRBV6-5; D possibly corresponds to TRBD2 (6 bases). Germline CDR1 MNHEY, CDR2 SVGAGI. The V and J ends lost 6 bases and 2 bases respectively, with 13 bases between them. The CDR3 length is 15 residues. The CDR3: CASRLSGDNTGELFF. CDR3 nucleotide sequence: TGTGCCAGCAGACTTAGCGGAGACAACACCGGGGAGCTGTTTTTT.

The chain combines TRBV7-8 with TRBJ2-7; 7 bases match TRBD2. This CDR3 region has 14 residues. With 2 bases clipped from V and 5 bases from J, the junction kept 6 bases outside the gene matches. CDR1 and CDR2 from the germline V gene are SGHVS and FQNEAQ. The CDR3 DNA reads TGTGCCAGCAGCTTACCGCCTGGGGGGGACGAGCAGTACTTC. This sequence encodes CASSLPPGGDEQYF. Drawing the rest from reference TRBV7-8 and TRBJ2-7, the complete variable domain is GAGVSQSPRYKVAKRGQDVALRCDPISGHVSLFWYQQALGQGPEFLTYFQNEAQLDKSGLPSDRFFAERPEGSVSTLKIQRTQQEDSAVYLCASSLPPGGDEQYFGPGTRLTVT.

The chain joins TRBV5-1 to TRBJ1-3; TRBD1 is a possible D gene (6 bases). From germline, CDR1 is SGHRS and CDR2 YFSETQ. Deletions cut 6 bases from V and 4 bases from J, with 17 bases between. This CDR3 region has 15 residues. In DNA form, the CDR3 reads TGCGCCAGCAAATACCGGGACACTTCGGGAAACACCATATATTTT. Amino acids: CASKYRDTSGNTIYF. Supplemented by reference TRBV5-1 and TRBJ1-3, the full variable domain reads KAGVTQTPRYLIKTRGQQVTLSCSPISGHRSVSWYQQTPGQGLQFLFEYFSETQRNKGNFPGRFSGRQFSNSRSEMNVSTLELGDSALYLCASKYRDTSGNTIYFGEGSWLTVV.

The chain links TRBV3-1 (or the pseudogene TRBV3-2) to TRBJ2-5, with 7 bases that match TRBD2. The germline CDR1 and CDR2 sequences are LGHDT and YNNKEL (reference sequence). The CDR3 has 14 amino acids. The ends lost 3 bases at V and 4 bases at J; junction bases unmatched: 5. The CDR3 loop reads CASSQGLPPETQYF. In DNA form, the CDR3 reads TGTGCCAGCAGCCAGGGACTACCCCCAGAGACCCAGTACTTC.

The chain employs TRBV5-8 and TRBJ2-2, with 10 nucleotides matching TRBD1. The CDR3 is 16 amino acids. Looked up from germline, CDR1 is SGHTS and CDR2 is YDEGEE. V trimming: 0 bases; J trimming: 4 bases; junction bases outside the gene matches: 3. This chain's CDR3 is CASSLGQGAGTGELFF. CDR3 nucleotide sequence: TGTGCCAGCAGCTTGGGACAGGGGGCTGGCACCGGGGAGCTGTTTTTT.

The rearrangement uses TRBV18 and TRBJ1-3; 8 nucleotides match TRBD1. CDR1 is KGHSH and CDR2 is LQKENI in the germline V gene. There are 18 residues in the CDR3. J was trimmed by 1 base and V by 2 bases; bases with no gene match: 10. The CDR3 bases are TGTGCCAGCTCACCAAGGGACAGGCAAACGGGATCTGGAAACACCATATATTTT. This encodes CASSPRDRQTGSGNTIYF.

The chain employs TRBV24-1 and TRBJ2-3; 9 nucleotides agree with TRBD2. V lost 1 base to trimming and J lost 7 bases; unmatched junction nucleotides: 5. The germline V gene has CDR1 KGHDR and CDR2 SFDVKD. There are 15 residues in the CDR3. The CDR3 is CATSDFSGGLNTQYF. CDR3 coding DNA: TGTGCCACCAGTGATTTTAGCGGGGGCTTGAATACGCAGTATTTT.

The sample holds one count of this clone. This rearrangement joins TRBV30 to TRBJ2-3, with 7 bases matching TRBD2. Germline CDR1 GTSNPN, CDR2 SVGIG (reference sequence). The CDR3 has 14 residues. J lost 6 bases, V lost 0 bases, and 6 bases had no gene match. CDR3 amino acids: CAWSVGLPEDTQYF. The CDR3 nucleotides are TGTGCCTGGAGTGTGGGACTACCGGAGGATACGCAGTATTTT.

The chain joins TRBV5-1 to TRBJ2-4; 15 nucleotides align to TRBD2. V dropped 0 bases and J dropped 5; count of bases not matched to a gene: 6. The CDR3 is 18 amino acids. Germline V lookup: CDR1 SGHRS, CDR2 YFSETQ. CDR3 region: CASSLEGGTSGGQNIQYF. The CDR3, as DNA: TGCGCCAGCAGCTTGGAAGGCGGGACTAGCGGGGGGCAAAACATTCAGTACTTC.

The J gene is TRBJ1-1, the V gene TRBV29-1; tentative D call: TRBD1 (5 bases). The CDR3 runs to 13 residues. V gave up 6 bases and J gave up 5 bases, with 16 bases separating them. Looked up from germline, CDR1 is SQVTM and CDR2 is ANQGSEA. The CDR3 loop reads CSVSGTLSTEAFF. In DNA form, the CDR3 reads TGCAGCGTGAGCGGGACTCTGAGTACTGAAGCTTTCTTT.

The J gene is TRBJ2-3, the V gene TRBV29-1; D not certain. From germline, CDR1 is SQVTM and CDR2 ANQGSEA. This CDR3 is 12 amino acids long. V lost 0 bases and J lost 6, with 7 bases in between. The CDR3 DNA follows: TGCAGCGTTGAAGAAGAGCGCGATACGCAGTATTTT. This codes for CSVEEERDTQYF.

The chain links TRBV4-1 to TRBJ2-1; perhaps TRBD2 as D (5 bases). Germline V lookup: CDR1 MGHRA, CDR2 YSYEKL. Trimming removed 1 base from V and 2 bases from J, with 21 bases in between. This CDR3 spans 19 amino acids. For the CDR3, the DNA is TGCGCCAGCAGCCAAGGCCCGGGGTCTCGCCGGAGAACCTACAATGAGCAGTTCTTC. This sequence encodes CASSQGPGSRRRTYNEQFF.

The chain is built from TRBV27 and TRBJ2-1; 9 bases agree with TRBD1. This CDR3 spans 15 amino acids. Unmatched junction bases numbered 7, after V lost 5 bases and J lost 5 bases. Germline values: CDR1 MNHEY, CDR2 SMNVEV (reference sequence). CDR3 sequence reads: CASSPGQGIDNEQFF. CDR3 in DNA: TGTGCCAGCAGTCCCGGACAGGGGATTGACAATGAGCAGTTCTTC.

The rearrangement links TRBV27 to TRBJ1-2, with a possible D match to TRBD1 (6 bases). V lost 3 bases, J lost 4 bases, and 12 bases lay in between. CDR3 length equals 14 residues. CDR1 is MNHEY, CDR2 SMNVEV, per germline (reference sequence). The CDR3 DNA is TGTGCCAGCAGTTTGGCAGGGGCGGGCTATGGCTACACCTTC. The encoded protein is CASSLAGAGYGYTF.

The rearrangement uses TRBV7-9 and TRBJ1-5; no reliable D call. The germline V and J ends were trimmed by 3 bases and 3 bases, with 9 bases remaining between them. This CDR3 comprises 14 residues. Germline values: CDR1 SEHNR, CDR2 FQNEAQ (reference sequence). The CDR3 nucleotides read TGTGCCAGCAGCTTGGGAGGAACCAATCAGCCCCAGCATTTT. The encoded protein is CASSLGGTNQPQHF.

This rearrangement joins TRBV24-1 to TRBJ1-3; 7 bases line up with TRBD1. The V and J ends lost 4 bases and 7 bases, in that order; junction bases with no gene match: 6. The CDR3 contains 14 residues. CDR1 and CDR2 (germline): KGHDR, SFDVKD. This CDR3 reads CATSEGDRANTIYF. CDR3 coding DNA: TGTGCCACCAGTGAGGGTGACAGGGCGAACACCATATATTTT.